The next 25 T cell receptor beta chains were all read from a single sample in a study of cytomegalovirus exposure and HLA in healthy donors (dated by TCRdb to the late 2010s). Library creation used the immunoSEQ multiplex PCR assay. The multiplex PCR relied on a mix of 60 forward primers for TCR Vbeta segments and 13 reverse primers for TCR Jbeta segments. Not all clones reach the TCRdb copy of this immuneACCESS table, which keeps in-frame sequences only. Checked studies attribute under half of the gap to unresolved V genes and leave the rest unexplained. Recorded for this sample are some 79,000 clones; 78% of them occurred a single time. Less than 6% of the sample rests with the top ten. Sequences were obtained from PBMCs. The receptors here all came from a male donor in good health and CMV-seropositive.

The rearrangement joins TRBV27 to TRBJ2-5; a weak D match, TRBD2 (5 bases). The J call may be incorrect, as the DNA end agrees better with TRBJ2-7. This CDR3 contains 14 residues. CDR1 is MNHEY and CDR2 is SMNVEV in the germline V gene (reference sequence). DNA of the CDR3: TGTGCCAGCAGTCCCGGAGGTCCCGCTTACGAGCAGTACTTC. It encodes CASSPGGPAYEQYF.

The chain couples TRBV4-1 to TRBJ1-5; 8 nucleotides agree with TRBD1. Germline V gene data show CDR1 as MGHRA and CDR2 as YSYEKL. This CDR3 spans 17 amino acids. With V trimmed by 3 bases and J by 4 bases, 11 bases remained unmatched. CDR3 region: CASSQGTRTGSNQPQHF. The CDR3, as DNA: TGCGCCAGCAGCCAGGGAACTAGGACAGGGAGTAATCAGCCCCAGCATTTT.

This chain uses TRBV4-3 with TRBJ2-3, with 8 positions matching TRBD2. J was trimmed by 3 bases and V by 0 bases; bases with no gene match: 8. Germline V gene lookup returns CDR1 LGHNA and CDR2 YSLEER. The length of the CDR3 is 17 residues. Written as DNA, the CDR3 is TGCGCCAGCAGCCAAGACGTGGGCGGGGGGAGGACAGATACGCAGTATTTT. Protein product: CASSQDVGGGRTDTQYF.

The chain is built from TRBV7-8 and TRBJ1-1, with D perhaps TRBD1 (6 bases). V was pared by 5 bases and J by 6 bases, with 10 bases between. The V gene's germline CDR1 is SGHVS and CDR2 FQNEAQ. The CDR3 has 12 residues. The chain's CDR3 is CASSGGGPEAFF. CDR3 in DNA: TGTGCCAGCAGCGGGGGGGGCCCTGAAGCTTTCTTT.

The chain is built from TRBV10-3 and TRBJ2-1, with D possibly matching TRBD2 (5 bases). This CDR3 is 13 amino acids long. Per the germline V gene, CDR1 is ENHRY and CDR2 is SYGVKD. Trimming removed 6 bases at V and 0 bases at J, with 6 bases between. This CDR3 is CAIRRASYNEQFF. In nucleotides, the CDR3 is TGTGCCATCAGGCGGGCCTCCTACAATGAGCAGTTCTTC.

This clone was found once. This rearrangement joins TRBV9 to TRBJ2-1, with 8 bases that match TRBD2. The CDR3 loop spans 16 amino acids. The germline gives CDR1 SGDLS, CDR2 YYNGEE. With V trimmed by 4 bases and J by 8 bases, 14 bases remained unmatched. The CDR3: CASSTAAWTSSYEQFF. CDR3 coding DNA: TGTGCCAGCAGCACGGCCGCCTGGACTAGCTCCTATGAGCAGTTCTTC.

The chain links TRBV5-1 to TRBJ2-7; possibly TRBD1 for D (5 bases). The germline CDR1 and CDR2 sequences are SGHRS and YFSETQ. The CDR3 runs 12 residues. With 4 bases removed from V and 3 bases from J, the gap between germline ends came to 8 bases. The CDR3 region is CASSIDSYEQYF. CDR3 bases: TGCGCCAGCAGCATCGACAGCTACGAGCAGTACTTC.

V is TRBV4-1 and J is TRBJ2-3; 14 nucleotides align to TRBD2. Germline V gene sequence: CDR1 MGHRA, CDR2 YSYEKL. The CDR3 loop spans 18 amino acids. V dropped 2 bases and J dropped 6; count of bases not matched to a gene: 10. CDR3 sequence (DNA): TGCGCCAGCAGCCAATGGTTCCGACTAGCGGGGGGGCGGGATACGCAGTATTTT. Translating gives CASSQWFRLAGGRDTQYF.

The chain employs TRBV27 and TRBJ2-2; D possibly corresponds to TRBD2 (5 bases). Germline values: CDR1 MNHEY, CDR2 SMNVEV (reference sequence). The CDR3 is 15 amino acids. V dropped 2 bases and J dropped 1 base, with 8 bases sitting between them. For the CDR3, the DNA is TGTGCCAGCAGTTTACTTGCGGGGAACACCGGGGAGCTGTTTTTT. Translating gives CASSLLAGNTGELFF.

The chain employs TRBV19 and TRBJ1-5, with D unresolved. The CDR3 spans 17 residues. Germline values: CDR1 LNHDA, CDR2 SQIVND (reference sequence). V was shortened by 3 bases and J by 2 bases, with 17 bases between the two germline ends. DNA for the CDR3: TGTGCCAGTAGTATGTTACGTTCGCGGAGGGGCAATCAGCCCCAGCATTTT. Its protein is CASSMLRSRRGNQPQHF. The whole variable domain, remainder taken from reference TRBV19 and TRBJ1-5, is DGGITQSPKYLFRKEGQNVTLSCEQNLNHDAMYWYRQDPGQGLRLIYYSQIVNDFQKGDIAEGYSVSREKKESFPLTVTSAQKNPTAFYLCASSMLRSRRGNQPQHFGDGTRLSIL.

The gene calls are TRBV15 and TRBJ2-5; the D is unclear. V gave up 7 bases and J gave up 3 bases, with 9 bases separating them. CDR1 LNHNV and CDR2 YYDKDF come from the germline V gene (reference sequence). This CDR3 has 12 residues. CDR3 sequence reads: CATNRLEETQYF. The CDR3 DNA follows: TGTGCCACCAACCGACTTGAAGAGACCCAGTACTTC.

This clone appeared a single time. V is TRBV5-1 and J is TRBJ1-1, with TRBD1 identical over 9 bases. Germline CDR1 SGHRS, CDR2 YFSETQ. The CDR3 covers 16 residues. The trim removed 2 bases at V and 4 bases at J, leaving 9 bases unmatched. CDR3 residues: CASSFTGRDRATEAFF. The DNA for the CDR3 is TGCGCCAGCAGCTTCACAGGAAGGGACAGGGCCACTGAAGCTTTCTTT.

The genes are TRBV30 and TRBJ2-1, with D uncertain. V was pared by 6 bases and J by 1 base, with 10 bases between. CDR1 and CDR2 (germline): GTSNPN, SVGIG (reference sequence). The CDR3 extends over 13 amino acids. CDR3 nucleotides: TGTGCCTGCCGTGAGTGGTCCTACAATGAGCAGTTCTTC. Its translation is CACREWSYNEQFF.

The rearrangement joins TRBV9 to TRBJ1-4; a possible D gene is TRBD1 (6 bases). There are 16 residues in the CDR3. Germline CDR1 reads SGDLS; CDR2 reads YYNGEE. V was shortened by 4 bases and J by 0 bases, with 13 bases between the two germline ends. The CDR3 sequence is CASSPGNRATNEKLFF. The CDR3 coding sequence is TGTGCCAGCAGCCCTGGGAACAGGGCAACTAATGAAAAACTGTTTTTT.

The DNA for the CDR3 is TGCGCCAGCAGCTTGAGGAGCGGGAGCGGCACCGGGGAGCTGTTTTTT. It encodes CASSLRSGSGTGELFF. V and J are TRBV5-1 and TRBJ2-2, with 8 bases lining up with TRBD2. V dropped 1 base and J dropped 4; count of bases not matched to a gene: 6. The CDR3 runs 16 residues. CDR1 SGHRS and CDR2 YFSETQ come from the germline V gene. Supplemented by reference TRBV5-1 and TRBJ2-2, the full variable domain reads KAGVTQTPRYLIKTRGQQVTLSCSPISGHRSVSWYQQTPGQGLQFLFEYFSETQRNKGNFPGRFSGRQFSNSRSEMNVSTLELGDSALYLCASSLRSGSGTGELFFGEGSRLTVL.

The chain couples TRBV11-3 to TRBJ2-3; D perhaps matches TRBD2 (5 bases). The length of the CDR3 is 19 residues. The V gene's germline CDR1 is SGHNT and CDR2 YENEEA. Between the trimmed V and J ends, which lost 1 base and 6 bases, there was a span of 26 bases. The CDR3 sequence: CASSLGARGLGPRGDTQYF. The CDR3 DNA reads TGTGCCAGCAGCTTAGGGGCCAGAGGGTTAGGGCCACGCGGGGATACGCAGTATTTT.

As concerns this clone: The junction and the germline gene differ at one end; a read error may be behind it. This chain joins TRBV28 and TRBJ2-5; D remains ambiguous. Germline lookup yields CDR1 MDHEN and CDR2 SYDVKM. The CDR3 extends over 12 amino acids. The DNA for the CDR3 is TGTGCCAGCAGTTTAGGATACGAACCCGAGGACTTC. Residues: CASSLGYEPEDF.

This rearrangement joins TRBV7-9 to TRBJ2-1; 9 positions match TRBD2. CDR1 SEHNR and CDR2 FQNEAQ come from the germline V gene (reference sequence). The length of the CDR3 is 17 residues. Unmatched junction bases numbered 12, after V lost 5 bases and J lost 4 bases. In DNA, the CDR3 is TGTGCCAGCAGCCCAGAGGGAGGGGCGGGGGGGTACAATGAGCAGTTCTTC. This translates into CASSPEGGAGGYNEQFF.

This chain joins TRBV6-6 and TRBJ1-5; 9 nucleotides align to TRBD1. CDR1 is MNHNY, CDR2 SVGAGI, per germline (reference sequence). CDR3 length: 16 residues. Trimming removed 5 bases from V and 1 base from J; junction bases left unmatched: 6. This chain's CDR3 is CASSPAGTGSNQPQHF. The CDR3 DNA is TGTGCCAGCAGTCCGGCCGGGACAGGGAGCAATCAGCCCCAGCATTTT.

V and J are TRBV7-6 and TRBJ1-6; possible D gene TRBD1, 6 bases. This CDR3 has 17 residues. CDR1 and CDR2 from the germline V gene are SGHVS and FNYEAQ. Trimming stripped 0 bases from V and 7 bases from J, with 16 bases between. CDR3 in amino acids: CASSLAFTGSVNSPLHF. CDR3 sequence (DNA): TGTGCCAGCAGCTTAGCGTTCACAGGGTCGGTAAATTCACCCCTCCACTTT.

The chain links TRBV7-7 to TRBJ2-5; 9 nucleotides match TRBD1. This CDR3 spans 16 amino acids. Germline V CDR1 and CDR2: SSHAT, FNYEAQ (reference sequence). V lost 5 bases, J lost 5 bases, and 12 bases stayed unmatched. CDR3 sequence reads: CASSGTGSGGKETQYF. For the CDR3, the DNA is TGTGCCAGCAGCGGGACAGGGTCAGGGGGAAAGGAGACCCAGTACTTC.

The sample holds one count of this clone. CDR3: CASSAGGRREAFF. CDR3 DNA sequence: TGTGCCAGCAGTGCAGGAGGGCGCAGAGAAGCTTTCTTT. V is TRBV28 and J is TRBJ1-1; D ambiguous. The CDR3 runs 13 residues. V was clipped by 5 bases and J by 8 bases, with 15 bases between them. CDR1 and CDR2 (germline): MDHEN, SYDVKM. The full variable domain, rest sourced from reference TRBV28 and TRBJ1-1, is DVKVTQSSRYLVKRTGEKVFLECVQDMDHENMFWYRQDPGLGLRLIYFSYDVKMKEKGDIPEGYSVSREKKERFSLILESASTNQTSMYLCASSAGGRREAFFGQGTRLTVV.

V usage is TRBV6-1 and J usage is TRBJ1-2; possibly TRBD1 for D (5 bases). This CDR3 region has 15 residues. CDR1 is MNHNS and CDR2 is SASEGT in the germline V gene. The V and J ends lost 2 bases and 4 bases respectively, with 14 bases between them. For the CDR3, the DNA is TGTGCCAGCAGTGAAAACATGGGGGAGGCCTATGGCTACACCTTC. Translating gives CASSENMGEAYGYTF.

The chain combines TRBV5-4 with TRBJ2-3; TRBD1 agrees at 10 bases. The CDR3 is made up of 17 amino acids. V lost 3 bases and J lost 0; bases outside the gene matches: 7. Germline-derived CDR1 and CDR2 are SGHNT and YYREEE (reference sequence). CDR3 sequence (DNA): TGTGCCAGCAGCTCTCCCGGGACAGGGGCCAGCACAGATACGCAGTATTTT. It yields the protein CASSSPGTGASTDTQYF. The whole variable domain, remainder taken from reference TRBV5-4 and TRBJ2-3, is ETGVTQSPTHLIKTRGQQVTLRCSSQSGHNTVSWYQQALGQGPQFIFQYYREEENGRGNFPPRFSGLQFPNYSSELNVNALELDDSALYLCASSSPGTGASTDTQYFGPGTRLTVL.

V and J are TRBV28 and TRBJ2-1; TRBD2 matches 9 bases. Germline CDR1 MDHEN, CDR2 SYDVKM. V was clipped by 2 bases and J by 6 bases; unmatched bases: 2. The CDR3 has 14 residues. The CDR3 region is CASSLAGGANEQFF. CDR3 sequence (DNA): TGTGCCAGCAGTTTAGCGGGGGGGGCCAATGAGCAGTTCTTC.